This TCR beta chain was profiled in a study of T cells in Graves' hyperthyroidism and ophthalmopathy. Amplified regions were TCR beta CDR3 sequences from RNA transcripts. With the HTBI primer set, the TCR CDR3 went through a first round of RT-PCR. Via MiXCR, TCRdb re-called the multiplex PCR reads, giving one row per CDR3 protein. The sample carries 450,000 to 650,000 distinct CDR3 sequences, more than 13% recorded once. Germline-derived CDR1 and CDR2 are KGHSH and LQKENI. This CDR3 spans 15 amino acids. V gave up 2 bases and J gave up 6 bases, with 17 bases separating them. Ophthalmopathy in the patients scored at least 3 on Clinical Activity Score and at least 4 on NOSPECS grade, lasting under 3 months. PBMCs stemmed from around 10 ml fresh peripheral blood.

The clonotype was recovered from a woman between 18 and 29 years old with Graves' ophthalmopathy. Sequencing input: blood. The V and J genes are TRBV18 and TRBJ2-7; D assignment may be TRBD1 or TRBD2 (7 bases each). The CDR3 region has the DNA TGTGCCAGCTCACCAAATGGGCAGGGGGAGGGCGAGCAGTACTTC. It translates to CASSPNGQGEGEQYF.